This TCR beta chain was sequenced in a study of blood T cell repertoires in COVID-19. In the study overall: The United States, Italy and Spain supplied acute and convalescent COVID-19 samples. The cDNA or gDNA used as material had been derived from T cells, B-cell-depleted T cells, or PBMCs.

The CDR3 has 14 residues. V trimming: 3 bases; J trimming: 1 base; junction bases outside the gene matches: 3. In germline, CDR1 is SGHKS, CDR2 YYEKEE (reference sequence). This clone was detected only a few times. Repertoires were generated with immunoSEQ multiplex PCR, while TCRdb's copy carries only in-frame clones and drops some. The sample records over 70,000 clones, 82% being singletons. Material for sequencing was peripheral blood. This receptor was obtained from a woman between 55 and 75 years old with acute or convalescent COVID-19. The V and J genes are TRBV5-5 and TRBJ2-7, with 8 bases that match TRBD1. CDR3 protein: CASSYGTGSYEQYF. The CDR3 DNA sequence: TGTGCCAGCAGCTACGGGACAGGTTCCTACGAGCAGTACTTC.